These 26 T cell receptor beta chains share one sample of origin, sequenced in a study of response to subunit inactivated influenza vaccine. A single record per CDR3 protein comes from TCRdb applying MiXCR to the RT-PCR reads. The table has around 760,000 distinct CDR3 sequences, 11% to 15% seen once. The material was PBMCs from blood, obtained approximately 15 days before vaccination. The source is a man aged 45-65 years who received an inactivated influenza vaccine.

In this sample, this clonotype turned up many times. The genes are TRBV6-2 or TRBV6-3 and TRBJ2-7, with 12 positions matching TRBD2. Germline values: CDR1 MNHEY, CDR2 SVGEGT. The junction had 2 bases not matched to a gene; V was cut back by 2 bases and J by 6 bases. The CDR3 covers 14 residues. In DNA form, the CDR3 reads TGTGCCAGCAGTTACCGACTAGCGGGAGTCGAGCAGTACTTC. It yields the protein CASSYRLAGVEQYF.

This clonotype was seen more than once but under ten times. DNA for the CDR3: TGCAGCGTCCAGGGCGGCCCTAATGAAAAACTGTTTTTT. Its translation is CSVQGGPNEKLFF. The genes are TRBV29-1 and TRBJ1-4; D is perhaps TRBD1 (5 bases). The CDR3 length is 13 residues. Deletions cut 6 bases from V and 3 bases from J, with 11 bases between. CDR1 and CDR2 from the germline V gene are SQVTM and ANQGSEA.

This clonotype was seen at least ten times. The gene calls are TRBV6-2 or TRBV6-3 and TRBJ2-1; 9 bases are shared with TRBD2. The CDR3 totals 14 residues. Germline V gene lookup returns CDR1 MNHEY and CDR2 SVGEGT. Trimming at V came to 8 bases and at J to 3 bases, leaving 5 bases not matched to a gene. Here the CDR3 reads CASRRGGGYNEQFF. The CDR3, as DNA: TGTGCCAGCCGGCGGGGGGGGGGCTACAATGAGCAGTTCTTC.

Only a few counts were recorded for this clonotype. V usage is TRBV4-3 and J usage is TRBJ1-2; TRBD1 might be the D (6 bases). Trimming cost V 4 bases and J 4 bases, with 10 bases left between them. Germline-derived CDR1 and CDR2 are LGHNA and YSLEER. The CDR3 contains 13 residues. The CDR3 sequence is CASSPGAFYGYTF. The CDR3 DNA reads TGCGCCAGCAGCCCAGGGGCTTTCTATGGCTACACCTTC.

V is TRBV6-1 and J is TRBJ1-5; the D is unclear. Germline loops: CDR1 MNHNS, CDR2 SASEGT. The CDR3 totals 12 residues. Trimming shortened V by 5 bases and J by 8 bases, and 10 bases separated the two germline ends. CDR3: CASSNTEEPQHF. The CDR3, as DNA: TGTGCCAGCAGTAACACGGAGGAGCCCCAGCATTTT.

This clonotype showed up just a few times. The chain is built from TRBV6-1 and TRBJ2-1; 11 bases line up with TRBD2. This CDR3 spans 15 amino acids. The junction had 8 bases not matched to a gene; V was cut back by 6 bases and J by 7 bases. Germline loops: CDR1 MNHNS, CDR2 SASEGT. This CDR3 reads CASRGPGLADNEQFF. CDR3 in DNA: TGTGCCAGCAGGGGACCGGGACTAGCGGATAATGAGCAGTTCTTC.

The chain carries TRBV27 and TRBJ1-5, with D unclear. CDR1 is MNHEY and CDR2 is SMNVEV in the germline V gene (reference sequence). Trimming left V 5 bases short and J 1 base short, with 15 bases between. This CDR3 comprises 16 residues. The chain's CDR3 is CASSLKAGRSNQPQHF. The DNA of the CDR3 is TGTGCCAGCAGTCTTAAGGCGGGTAGGAGCAATCAGCCCCAGCATTTT.

The chain couples TRBV5-1 to TRBJ1-1; weak D call: TRBD1 (6 bases). Germline V gene sequence: CDR1 SGHRS, CDR2 YFSETQ. The V and J ends lost 1 base and 4 bases respectively, with 11 bases between them. There are 14 residues in the CDR3. The CDR3 DNA sequence: TGCGCCAGCAGCTTGCGGGGGGCCGGCACTGAAGCTTTCTTT. The encoded protein is CASSLRGAGTEAFF.

This clonotype turned up a few times. V gene TRBV28 combines with J gene TRBJ2-7; TRBD2 agrees at 7 bases. The trim removed 2 bases at V and 3 bases at J, leaving 16 bases unmatched. Germline lookup yields CDR1 MDHEN and CDR2 SYDVKM. The CDR3 length is 18 residues. The CDR3 nucleotides are TGTGCCAGCAGTTTAGGGCCGAGGGACGTCAGCGGGATCTACGAGCAGTACTTC. This encodes CASSLGPRDVSGIYEQYF.

This chain links TRBV9 with TRBJ2-1; 12 bases match TRBD2. Germline assignment: CDR1 SGDLS and CDR2 YYNGEE. This CDR3 is built from 16 residues. V trimming: 2 bases; J trimming: 6 bases; junction bases outside the gene matches: 6. Here the CDR3 DNA reads TGTGCCAGCAGCGTCCTTCCTAGCGGGGGGGCCAATGAGCAGTTCTTC. Its protein product is CASSVLPSGGANEQFF.

The table lists this clonotype with a few counts. The chain couples TRBV7-2 to TRBJ2-7; D not resolved. Between the trimmed V and J ends, which lost 5 bases and 0 bases, there was a span of 14 bases. Looked up from germline, CDR1 is SGHTA and CDR2 is FQGNSA. The CDR3 is 15 residues long. The CDR3 sequence is CASSINHHPSYEQYF. DNA for the CDR3: TGTGCCAGCAGCATCAACCACCACCCCTCCTACGAGCAGTACTTC.

This clonotype was counted between two and nine times. CDR3 bases: TGTGCCAGCTCACTTACAGCCAACACCGGGAACCAGCCCCAGCATTTT. Residues: CASSLTANTGNQPQHF. The rearrangement uses TRBV18 and TRBJ1-5; D ambiguous. The CDR3 covers 16 residues. Germline CDR1 is KGHSH and CDR2 is LQKENI. The V gene lost 4 bases and the J gene lost 7 bases, with 20 bases spanning the gap.

DNA of the CDR3: TGCAGTGCTAGAAGGCGTCAGCTCGGGCCCCACGAGCAGTACTTC. Translated, it gives CSARRRQLGPHEQYF. The genes are TRBV20-1 and TRBJ2-7, with D uncertain. The germline V gene encodes CDR1 DFQATT and CDR2 SNEGSKA (reference sequence). V lost 2 bases and J lost 5, with 19 bases in between. The CDR3 is 15 residues long.

The V and J genes are TRBV27 and TRBJ2-7; 11 nucleotides line up with TRBD2. Germline V lookup: CDR1 MNHEY, CDR2 SMNVEV (reference sequence). There are 24 residues in the CDR3. V lost 3 bases to trimming and J lost 2 bases; unmatched junction nucleotides: 30. CDR3 in amino acids: CASSFSGHFWDDSGSSGRAYEQYF. In DNA form, the CDR3 reads TGTGCCAGCAGTTTTTCGGGGCATTTTTGGGATGACTCGGGGAGTAGCGGGAGGGCCTACGAGCAGTACTTC.

In this sample, this clonotype turned up a few times. The chain uses TRBV5-6 and TRBJ2-7, with D hard to call. Germline V CDR1 and CDR2: SGHDT, YYEEEE. CDR3 length equals 15 residues. Between the trimmed V and J ends, which lost 4 bases and 3 bases, there was a span of 17 bases. CDR3 loop: CASSHTTAFGYEQYF. CDR3 in DNA: TGTGCCAGCAGCCACACCACGGCTTTCGGCTACGAGCAGTACTTC.

Only a few counts were recorded for this clonotype. The chain is built from TRBV2 and TRBJ1-1; 12 nucleotides align to TRBD1. The junction had 10 bases not matched to a gene; V was cut back by 7 bases and J by 1 base. CDR1 and CDR2 (germline): SNHLY, FYNNEI. The CDR3 spans 17 residues. The DNA of the CDR3 is TGTGCCAGCAACCCGGGACAGGGGGCGCCGGGGAACACTGAAGCTTTCTTT. Protein product: CASNPGQGAPGNTEAFF.

This chain connects TRBV5-1 to TRBJ2-3; 7 positions agree with TRBD2. Germline assignment: CDR1 SGHRS and CDR2 YFSETQ. V lost 1 base to trimming and J lost 0 bases; unmatched junction nucleotides: 2. CDR3 length equals 15 residues. The CDR3 coding sequence is TGCGCCAGCAGCTTGCACGGGGGGAGCACAGATACGCAGTATTTT. Translating gives CASSLHGGSTDTQYF.

This clonotype has more than one count but fewer than ten. The chain joins TRBV11-2 to TRBJ2-1; a possible D gene is TRBD1 (5 bases). Germline values: CDR1 SGHAT, CDR2 FQNNGV. The CDR3 runs 14 residues. Trimming removed 7 bases at V and 5 bases at J, with 15 bases between. CDR3 sequence: CASTRGRENNEQFF. DNA of the CDR3: TGTGCCAGCACTAGAGGCAGGGAAAACAATGAGCAGTTCTTC.

The gene calls are TRBV19 and TRBJ1-1; D unclear. Germline values: CDR1 LNHDA, CDR2 SQIVND (reference sequence). The CDR3 runs to 13 residues. Trimming pared 5 bases from V and 2 bases from J, leaving 9 bases between. The CDR3 here is CASSLWLNTEAFF. CDR3 nucleotide sequence: TGTGCCAGTAGTCTATGGCTAAACACTGAAGCTTTCTTT.

This chain joins TRBV5-1 and TRBJ2-5; D is tentatively TRBD1 or TRBD2 (5 bases each). Trimming shortened V by 4 bases and J by 1 base, and 11 bases separated the two germline ends. The CDR3 is made up of 14 amino acids. Germline V gene lookup returns CDR1 SGHRS and CDR2 YFSETQ. CDR3 DNA: TGCGCCAGCAGCCCCATAGGGACCCAAGAGACCCAGTACTTC. It encodes CASSPIGTQETQYF. Complete variable domain (other parts from reference TRBV5-1 and TRBJ2-5): KAGVTQTPRYLIKTRGQQVTLSCSPISGHRSVSWYQQTPGQGLQFLFEYFSETQRNKGNFPGRFSGRQFSNSRSEMNVSTLELGDSALYLCASSPIGTQETQYFGPGTRLLVL.

There are many counts of this clonotype. This chain joins TRBV12-3 or TRBV12-4 and TRBJ2-1, with 16 bases that match TRBD2. J was trimmed by 2 bases and V by 7 bases; bases with no gene match: 11. The CDR3 extends over 19 amino acids. Here the CDR3 reads CASIHGTSGRAQAYNEQFF. The CDR3 coding sequence is TGTGCCAGCATTCACGGGACTAGCGGGAGGGCCCAAGCCTACAATGAGCAGTTCTTC.

The rearrangement uses TRBV3-1 and TRBJ1-5, with TRBD1 as a possible D gene (5 bases). Germline loops: CDR1 LGHDT, CDR2 YNNKEL (reference sequence). This CDR3 spans 16 amino acids. The germline V and J ends were trimmed by 3 bases and 10 bases, with 22 bases remaining between them. The CDR3 is CASSHGGGSPNFPQHF. DNA for the CDR3: TGTGCCAGCAGCCATGGTGGGGGGTCCCCAAACTTTCCCCAGCATTTT.

V usage is TRBV20-1 and J usage is TRBJ2-7; 8 bases agree with TRBD2. The germline CDR1 and CDR2 sequences are DFQATT and SNEGSKA (reference sequence). Trimming at V came to 6 bases and at J to 3 bases, leaving 1 base not matched to a gene. The CDR3 totals 11 residues. CDR3 nucleotides: TGCAGTGCCGCGGGGGGCTACGAGCAGTACTTC. This gives the protein CSAAGGYEQYF.

The chain employs TRBV3-1 and TRBJ2-7; D gene unclear. The ends were cut back, 0 bases at V and 7 bases at J, with 13 bases in the middle. The CDR3 totals 14 residues. Germline V CDR1 and CDR2: LGHDT, YNNKEL (reference sequence). The CDR3 is CASSQETLSREQYF. In DNA form, the CDR3 reads TGTGCCAGCAGCCAAGAGACCCTGAGTAGGGAGCAGTACTTC.

This clonotype was observed at least ten times. The V gene is TRBV12-3 or TRBV12-4, the J gene TRBJ2-1; 7 bases agree with TRBD1. With V trimmed by 5 bases and J by 7 bases, 5 bases remained unmatched. The CDR3 loop spans 13 amino acids. The CDR3 sequence is CASSNRQGNEQFF. Here the CDR3 DNA reads TGTGCCAGCAGTAACCGACAGGGTAATGAGCAGTTCTTC.

At least ten counts were recorded for this clonotype. The CDR3 sequence: CASSLGRGGLFF. CDR3 nucleotides: TGCGCCAGCAGCTTGGGTCGGGGGGGGCTGTTCTTC. The chain carries TRBV5-1 and TRBJ2-1; 8 nucleotides align to TRBD2. This CDR3 spans 12 amino acids. From germline, CDR1 is SGHRS and CDR2 YFSETQ. Trimming at V came to 0 bases and at J to 15 bases, leaving 5 bases not matched to a gene.